This T cell receptor (beta chain) was recorded in a study of regulatory T cells in long-lasting Graves disease. As to time point: newly diagnosed GD, antithyroid drugs for less than 3 months. Extracted PBMC RNA gave rise to the TCR library. Library construction for TCR beta used iRepertoire HTBI primers and Arm-PCR of CDR3 regions. MiXCR, applied by TCRdb to the multiplex PCR reads, yields one record per CDR3 protein. Of about 220,000 distinct CDR3 sequences listed, roughly 19% are singletons. Germline CDR1 MNHNS, CDR2 SASEGT. CDR3 length equals 15 residues. V lost 7 bases to trimming and J lost 4 bases, with 19 bases between them. This clonotype was picked up many times. The same sample was also used in a study of T cells in Graves' hyperthyroidism and ophthalmopathy.

The input for sequencing was peripheral blood mononuclear cells (PBMCs), taken at new diagnosis, from a patient treated with antithyroid drugs. The chain is built from TRBV6-1 and TRBJ1-2; the D gene is possibly TRBD1 (5 bases). The source is a woman aged 30 to 39 with Graves disease. CDR3 loop: CASTKGDSSLYGYTF. CDR3 nucleotides: TGTGCCAGCACCAAAGGGGACTCCTCTCTCTATGGCTACACCTTC.